This TCR beta chain was profiled in a study of shared clonotypes between healthy human individuals. Study findings and constraints: Sharing across four donors was highest in naive CD4 (around 5%) and lowest in memory CD8 (approximately 0.4%). Across subsets, estimated richness was generally greater for naive than for memory populations.

Running of the assay took place at deep level. Data came from immunoSEQ multiplex PCR; TCRdb stores just in-frame clones and leaves some out. The sample includes approximately 1.5 million clones, under 99% of them seen just once. Worth noting for this clone: Its antigen remains unidentified.

The CDR3 covers 16 residues. V gave up 1 base and J gave up 1 base; unmatched junction bases: 2. Germline V CDR1 and CDR2: MGHRA, YSYEKL. The chain employs TRBV4-1 and TRBJ2-1, with 9 bases identical to TRBD2. The sample comprised naive CD4+ T cells sorted from blood. Subset of the sample: CD45RA+ positively selected. The sequence was collected from a man aged 25-45 years in good health. The CDR3 sequence: CASSQGLAVSYNEQFF. CDR3 in DNA: TGCGCCAGCAGCCAAGGACTAGCGGTTTCCTACAATGAGCAGTTCTTC.